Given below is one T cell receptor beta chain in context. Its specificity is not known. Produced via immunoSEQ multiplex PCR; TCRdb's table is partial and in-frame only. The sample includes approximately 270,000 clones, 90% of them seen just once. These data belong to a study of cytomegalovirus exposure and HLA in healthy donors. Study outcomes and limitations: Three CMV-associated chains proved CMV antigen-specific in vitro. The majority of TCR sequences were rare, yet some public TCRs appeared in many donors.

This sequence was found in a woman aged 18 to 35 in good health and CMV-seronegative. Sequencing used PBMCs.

The DNA for the CDR3 is TGTGCCAGTAAAATTCGCTTCGTGGGGGGGCTTGGCTACACCTTC. It encodes CASKIRFVGGLGYTF. This chain joins TRBV19 and TRBJ1-2; tentatively, D is TRBD1 (6 bases). Trimming removed 7 bases at V and 7 bases at J, with 22 bases between. The CDR3 spans 15 residues. Germline CDR1 is LNHDA and CDR2 is SQIVND (reference sequence).